This T cell receptor beta chain derives from a study of blood T cell repertoires in COVID-19. Study in general: Some COVID-19 samples were acute and others convalescent; all came from the United States, Italy and Spain. T cells, B-cell-depleted T cells, or PBMCs supplied cDNA or gDNA.

In the authors' methods: Reference gene primer amplification in the assay estimated nucleated cell counts. Profiling relied on immunoSEQ multiplex PCR, and the TCRdb table lists in-frame clones only, not all of them. D and trimming come from the DNA, and the V and J calls and clone size come from that table. Of about 100,000 clones listed, roughly 91% were seen once; the top ten hold 4.5% to 6%. V lost 3 bases to trimming and J lost 2 bases; unmatched junction nucleotides: 13. The CDR3 consists of 19 residues. CDR1 is LNHDA, CDR2 SQIVND, per germline (reference sequence). The source is a human donor in a cohort sampled during active COVID-19. Material: peripheral blood. The chain uses TRBV19 and TRBJ2-6; TRBD2 matches at 7 bases. As DNA, the CDR3 is TGTGCCAGTAGTATTTTTTTGGGGGGGTTTAGAGCTGGGGCCAACGTCCTGACTTTC. Residues: CASSIFLGGFRAGANVLTF.